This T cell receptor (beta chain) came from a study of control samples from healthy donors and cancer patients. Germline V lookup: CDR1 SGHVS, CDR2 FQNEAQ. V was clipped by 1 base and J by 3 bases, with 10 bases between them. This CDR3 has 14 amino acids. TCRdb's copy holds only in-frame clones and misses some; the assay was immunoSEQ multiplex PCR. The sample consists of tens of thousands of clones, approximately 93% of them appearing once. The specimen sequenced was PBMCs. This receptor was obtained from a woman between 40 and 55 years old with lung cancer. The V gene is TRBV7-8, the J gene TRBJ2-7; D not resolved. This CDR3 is CASSLGQLNYEQYF. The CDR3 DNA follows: TGTGCCAGCAGCTTAGGGCAACTGAACTACGAGCAGTACTTC.